This T cell receptor (beta chain) was sequenced during a study of blood T cell repertoires in COVID-19. The overall study: The United States, Italy and Spain provided the acute and convalescent COVID-19 samples. PBMCs, B-cell-depleted T cells, or T cells were the source of the cDNA or gDNA that made up the material.

Repertoires were generated with immunoSEQ multiplex PCR, while TCRdb's copy carries only in-frame clones and drops some. The sample has some 420,000 clones; over 75% are singletons. The age range of participants was roughly 18 to 90 years, with residence in under 30 US areas. There are a few counts of this clone. The V end was cut by 3 bases, the J end by 7 bases, with 6 bases between. The CDR3 is 12 residues long. Germline assignment: CDR1 SEHNR and CDR2 FQNEAQ (reference sequence). The sequencing input was PBMCs or T cells enriched from blood (not recorded which). This TCR was sampled from a young man who had recovered from COVID-19. The J gene is TRBJ1-4, the V gene TRBV7-9, with D hard to call. CDR3 amino acids: CASSLGGEKLFF. CDR3 bases: TGTGCCAGCAGCTTGGGAGGTGAAAAACTGTTTTTT.